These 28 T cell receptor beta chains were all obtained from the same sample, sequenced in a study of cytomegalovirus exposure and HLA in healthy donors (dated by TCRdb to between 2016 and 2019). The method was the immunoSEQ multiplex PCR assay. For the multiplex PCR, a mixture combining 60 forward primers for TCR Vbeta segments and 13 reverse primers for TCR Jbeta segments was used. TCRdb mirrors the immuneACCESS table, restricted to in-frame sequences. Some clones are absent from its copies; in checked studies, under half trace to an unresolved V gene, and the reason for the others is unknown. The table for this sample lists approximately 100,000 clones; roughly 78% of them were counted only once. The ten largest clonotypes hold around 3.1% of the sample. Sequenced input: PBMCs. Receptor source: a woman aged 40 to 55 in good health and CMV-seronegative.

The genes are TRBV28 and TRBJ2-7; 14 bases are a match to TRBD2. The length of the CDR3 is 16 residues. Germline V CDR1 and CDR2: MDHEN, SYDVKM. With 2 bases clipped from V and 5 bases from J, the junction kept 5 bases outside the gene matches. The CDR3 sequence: CASSLGPGLAGDEQYF. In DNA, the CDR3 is TGTGCCAGCAGTTTAGGCCCGGGACTAGCGGGAGACGAGCAGTACTTC.

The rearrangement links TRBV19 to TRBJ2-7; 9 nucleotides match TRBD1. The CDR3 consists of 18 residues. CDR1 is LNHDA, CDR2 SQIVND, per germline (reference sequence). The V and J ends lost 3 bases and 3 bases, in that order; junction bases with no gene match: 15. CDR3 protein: CASSILPDRGTSRYEQYF. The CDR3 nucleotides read TGTGCCAGTAGTATTTTACCCGACAGGGGGACCTCACGCTACGAGCAGTACTTC.

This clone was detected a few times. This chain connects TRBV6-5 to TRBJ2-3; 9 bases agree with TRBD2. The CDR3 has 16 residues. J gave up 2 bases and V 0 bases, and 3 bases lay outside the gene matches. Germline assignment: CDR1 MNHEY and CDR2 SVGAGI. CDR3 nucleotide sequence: TGTGCCAGCAGTTACTCGGCGGGGGGGATCACAGATACGCAGTATTTT. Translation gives CASSYSAGGITDTQYF.

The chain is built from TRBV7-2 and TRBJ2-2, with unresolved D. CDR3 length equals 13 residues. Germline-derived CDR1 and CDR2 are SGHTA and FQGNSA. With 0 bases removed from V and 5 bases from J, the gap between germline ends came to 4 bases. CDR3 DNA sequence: TGTGCCAGCAGCTTAGCGACAACCGGGGAGCTGTTTTTT. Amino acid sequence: CASSLATTGELFF.

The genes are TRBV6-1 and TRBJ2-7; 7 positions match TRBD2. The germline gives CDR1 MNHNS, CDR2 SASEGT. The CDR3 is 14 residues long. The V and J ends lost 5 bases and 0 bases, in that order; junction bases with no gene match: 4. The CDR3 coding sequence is TGTGCCAGCAGTCCTACTAGCGTCTCCTACGAGCAGTACTTC. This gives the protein CASSPTSVSYEQYF.

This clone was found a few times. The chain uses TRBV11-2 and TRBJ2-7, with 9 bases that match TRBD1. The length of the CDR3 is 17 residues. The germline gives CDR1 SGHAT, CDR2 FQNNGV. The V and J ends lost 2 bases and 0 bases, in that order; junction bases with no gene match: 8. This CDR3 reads CASSLSFETGGSYEQYF. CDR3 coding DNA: TGTGCCAGCAGCTTAAGTTTTGAGACAGGGGGCTCCTACGAGCAGTACTTC.

The CDR3 region has the DNA TGTGCCTGGACTCTACAGGGTTCCTCCTACGAGCAGTACTTC. It translates to CAWTLQGSSYEQYF. This sequence joins TRBV30 and TRBJ2-7; tentatively, D is TRBD1 (6 bases). CDR1 is GTSNPN, CDR2 SVGIG, per germline (reference sequence). The CDR3 totals 14 residues. The V gene lost 4 bases and the J gene lost 0 bases, with 13 bases spanning the gap.

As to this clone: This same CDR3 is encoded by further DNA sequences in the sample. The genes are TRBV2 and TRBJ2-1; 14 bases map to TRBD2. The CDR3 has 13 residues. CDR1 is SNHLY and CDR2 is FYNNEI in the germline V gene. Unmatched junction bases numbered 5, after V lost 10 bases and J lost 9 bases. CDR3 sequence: CATTSGRAGEQFF. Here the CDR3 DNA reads TGTGCCACGACTAGCGGGAGGGCAGGTGAGCAGTTCTTC.

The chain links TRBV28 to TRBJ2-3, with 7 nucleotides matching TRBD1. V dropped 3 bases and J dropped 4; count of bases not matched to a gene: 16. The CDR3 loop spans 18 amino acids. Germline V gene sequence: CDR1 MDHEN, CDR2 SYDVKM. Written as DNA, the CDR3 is TGTGCCAGCAGTTTGTTTCGGTTGGACAGGAGGACCTCAGATACGCAGTATTTT. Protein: CASSLFRLDRRTSDTQYF. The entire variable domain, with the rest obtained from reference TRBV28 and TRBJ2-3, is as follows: DVKVTQSSRYLVKRTGEKVFLECVQDMDHENMFWYRQDPGLGLRLIYFSYDVKMKEKGDIPEGYSVSREKKERFSLILESASTNQTSMYLCASSLFRLDRRTSDTQYFGPGTRLTVL.

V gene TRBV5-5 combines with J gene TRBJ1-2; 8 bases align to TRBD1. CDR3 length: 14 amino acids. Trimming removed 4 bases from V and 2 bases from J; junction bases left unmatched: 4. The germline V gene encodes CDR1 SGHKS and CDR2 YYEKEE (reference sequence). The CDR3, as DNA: TGTGCCAGCAGCGTTAGACAGGGGAACTATGGCTACACCTTC. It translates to CASSVRQGNYGYTF.

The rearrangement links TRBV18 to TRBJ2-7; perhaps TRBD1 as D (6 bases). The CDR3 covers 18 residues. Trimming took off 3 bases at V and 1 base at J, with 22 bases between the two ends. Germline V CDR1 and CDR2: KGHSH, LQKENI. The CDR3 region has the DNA TGTGCCAGCTCACCGGGGGCGGTTGGCCTCATAGGGTCCTACGAGCAGTACTTC. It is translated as CASSPGAVGLIGSYEQYF.

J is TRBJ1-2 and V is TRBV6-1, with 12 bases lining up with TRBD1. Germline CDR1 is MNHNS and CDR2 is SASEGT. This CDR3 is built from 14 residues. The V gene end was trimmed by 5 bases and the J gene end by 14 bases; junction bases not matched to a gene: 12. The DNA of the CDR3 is TGTGCCAGCAGTCGGGACAGGGGGCTTCCAGCAGTAACCTTC. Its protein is CASSRDRGLPAVTF.

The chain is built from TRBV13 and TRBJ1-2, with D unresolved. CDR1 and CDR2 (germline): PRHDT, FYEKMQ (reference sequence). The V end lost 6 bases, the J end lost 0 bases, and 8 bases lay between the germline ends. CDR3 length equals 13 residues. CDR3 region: CASSRRSNYGYTF. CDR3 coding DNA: TGTGCCAGCAGTCGCAGGTCTAACTATGGCTACACCTTC.

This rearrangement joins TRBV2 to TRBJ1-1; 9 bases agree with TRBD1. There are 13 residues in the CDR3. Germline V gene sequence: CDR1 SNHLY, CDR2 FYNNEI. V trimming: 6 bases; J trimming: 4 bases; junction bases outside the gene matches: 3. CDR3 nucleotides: TGTGCCAGCAGACAGGGGGCGATCACTGAAGCTTTCTTT. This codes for CASRQGAITEAFF.

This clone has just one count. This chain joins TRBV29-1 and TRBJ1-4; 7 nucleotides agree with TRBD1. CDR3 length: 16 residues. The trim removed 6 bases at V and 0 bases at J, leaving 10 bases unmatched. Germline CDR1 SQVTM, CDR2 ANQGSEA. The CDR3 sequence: CSVKGQGDPTNEKLFF. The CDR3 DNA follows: TGCAGCGTGAAGGGGCAGGGGGACCCAACTAATGAAAAACTGTTTTTT.

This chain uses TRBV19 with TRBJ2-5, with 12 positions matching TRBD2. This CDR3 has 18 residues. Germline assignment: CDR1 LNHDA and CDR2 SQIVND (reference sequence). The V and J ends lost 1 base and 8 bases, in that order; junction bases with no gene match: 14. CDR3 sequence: CASSIVLAGGPAKETQYF. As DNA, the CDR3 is TGTGCCAGTAGTATAGTACTAGCGGGAGGCCCCGCCAAGGAAACCCAGTACTTC.

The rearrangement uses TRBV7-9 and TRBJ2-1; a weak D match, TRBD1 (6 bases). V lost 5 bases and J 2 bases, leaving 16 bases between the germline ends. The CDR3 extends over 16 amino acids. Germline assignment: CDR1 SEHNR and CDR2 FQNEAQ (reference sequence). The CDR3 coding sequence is TGTGCCAGCAGCCTTCGGGACACCCATCCCTACAATGAGCAGTTCTTC. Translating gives CASSLRDTHPYNEQFF.

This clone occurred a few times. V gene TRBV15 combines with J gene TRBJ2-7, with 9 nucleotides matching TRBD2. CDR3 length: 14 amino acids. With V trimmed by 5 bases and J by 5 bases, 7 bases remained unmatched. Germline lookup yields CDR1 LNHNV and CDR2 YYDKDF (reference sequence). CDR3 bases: TGTGCCACCAGCCGGACTAGCGAAGGCCACGAGCAGTACTTC. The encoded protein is CATSRTSEGHEQYF. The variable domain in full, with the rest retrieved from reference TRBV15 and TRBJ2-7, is DAMVIQNPRYQVTQFGKPVTLSCSQTLNHNVMYWYQQKSSQAPKLLFHYYDKDFNNEADTPDNFQSRRPNTSFCFLDIRSPGLGDTAMYLCATSRTSEGHEQYFGPGTRLTVT.

In DNA form, the CDR3 reads TGTGCCAGCAGTGGAACGGGACGGGAGGATTCACCCCTCCACTTT. Protein sequence: CASSGTGREDSPLHF. The V and J genes are TRBV2 and TRBJ1-6; D may be TRBD1 (5 bases). V shed 4 bases and J shed 8 bases, with 15 bases lying between them. In germline, CDR1 is SNHLY, CDR2 FYNNEI. The CDR3 runs to 15 residues.

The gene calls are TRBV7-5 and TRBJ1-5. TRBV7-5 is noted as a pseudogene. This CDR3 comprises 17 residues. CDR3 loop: CARSYPLTCYSNQPQHF. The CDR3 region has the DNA TGTGCCAGAAGCTACCCCCTGACTTGCTATAGCAATCAGCCCCAGCATTTT.

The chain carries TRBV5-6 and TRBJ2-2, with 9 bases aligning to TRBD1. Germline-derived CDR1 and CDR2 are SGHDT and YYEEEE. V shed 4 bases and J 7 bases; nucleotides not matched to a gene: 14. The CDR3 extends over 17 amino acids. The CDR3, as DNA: TGTGCCAGCAGCCGGGGGGCACCGGGACAGGGTGGCGGGGAGCTGTTTTTT. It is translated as CASSRGAPGQGGGELFF.

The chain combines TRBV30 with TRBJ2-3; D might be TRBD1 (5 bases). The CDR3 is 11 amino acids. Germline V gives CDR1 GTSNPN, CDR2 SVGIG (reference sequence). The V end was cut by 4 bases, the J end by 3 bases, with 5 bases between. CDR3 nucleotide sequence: TGTGCCTGGAAGGGGACAGATACGCAGTATTTT. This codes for CAWKGTDTQYF.

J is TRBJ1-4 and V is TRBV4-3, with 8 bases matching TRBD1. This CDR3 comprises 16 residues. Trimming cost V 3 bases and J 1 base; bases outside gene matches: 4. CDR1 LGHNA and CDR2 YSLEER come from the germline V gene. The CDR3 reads CASSHDTGGTNEKLFF. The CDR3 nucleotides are TGCGCCAGCAGCCACGATACAGGGGGAACTAATGAAAAACTGTTTTTT.

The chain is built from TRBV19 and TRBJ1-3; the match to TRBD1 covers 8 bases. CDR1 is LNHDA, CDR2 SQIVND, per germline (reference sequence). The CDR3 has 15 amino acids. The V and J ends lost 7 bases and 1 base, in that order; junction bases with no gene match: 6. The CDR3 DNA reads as TGTGCCAGTACTCGCACAGGGGGTTCTGGAAACACCATATATTTT. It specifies CASTRTGGSGNTIYF.

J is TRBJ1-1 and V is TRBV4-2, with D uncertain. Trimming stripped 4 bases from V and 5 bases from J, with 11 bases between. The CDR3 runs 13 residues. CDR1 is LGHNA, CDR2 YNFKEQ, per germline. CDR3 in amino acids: CASSPRGGTEAFF. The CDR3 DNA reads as TGTGCCAGCAGCCCCCGTGGCGGGACTGAAGCTTTCTTT.

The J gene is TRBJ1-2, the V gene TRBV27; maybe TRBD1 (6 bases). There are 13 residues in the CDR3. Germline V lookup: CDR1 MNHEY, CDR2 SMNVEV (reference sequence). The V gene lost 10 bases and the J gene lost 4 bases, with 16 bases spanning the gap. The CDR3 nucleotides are TGTGCCACCTCGCGGCAGGGGCCCTATGGCTACACCTTC. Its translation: CATSRQGPYGYTF.

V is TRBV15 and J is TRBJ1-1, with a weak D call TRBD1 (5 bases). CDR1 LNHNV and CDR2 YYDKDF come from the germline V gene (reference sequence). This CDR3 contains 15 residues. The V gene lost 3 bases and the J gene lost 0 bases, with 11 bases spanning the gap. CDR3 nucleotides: TGTGCCACCAGCAGTACGGGGGGGTTGAACACTGAAGCTTTCTTT. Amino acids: CATSSTGGLNTEAFF. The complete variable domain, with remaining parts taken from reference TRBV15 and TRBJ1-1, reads DAMVIQNPRYQVTQFGKPVTLSCSQTLNHNVMYWYQQKSSQAPKLLFHYYDKDFNNEADTPDNFQSRRPNTSFCFLDIRSPGLGDTAMYLCATSSTGGLNTEAFFGQGTRLTVV.

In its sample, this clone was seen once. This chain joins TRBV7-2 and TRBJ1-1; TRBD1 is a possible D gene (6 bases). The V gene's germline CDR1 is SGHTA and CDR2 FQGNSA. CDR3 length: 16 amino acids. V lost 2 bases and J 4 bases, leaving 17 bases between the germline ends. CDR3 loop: CASSLNPGVMTTEAFF. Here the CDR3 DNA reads TGTGCCAGCAGCTTAAATCCAGGGGTAATGACCACTGAAGCTTTCTTT.